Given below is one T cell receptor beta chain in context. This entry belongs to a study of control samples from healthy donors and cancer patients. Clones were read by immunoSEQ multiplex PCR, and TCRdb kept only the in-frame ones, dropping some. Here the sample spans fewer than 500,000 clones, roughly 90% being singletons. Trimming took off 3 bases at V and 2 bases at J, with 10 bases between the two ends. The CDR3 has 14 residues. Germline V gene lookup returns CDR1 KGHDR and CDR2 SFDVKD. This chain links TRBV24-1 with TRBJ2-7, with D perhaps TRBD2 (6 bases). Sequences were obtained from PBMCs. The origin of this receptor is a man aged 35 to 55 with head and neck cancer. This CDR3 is CATSDRTGAYEQYF. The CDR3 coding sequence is TGTGCCACCAGTGATCGCACGGGGGCCTACGAGCAGTACTTC.